These 32 T cell receptor beta chains came from one sample sequenced in a study of blood T cell repertoires in COVID-19 (dated by TCRdb to the early 2020s). Library creation used the immunoSEQ multiplex PCR assay. Here the immuneACCESS table is served through TCRdb, limited to in-frame sequences with V and J called. Missing clones are a known gap in these copies; in checked studies unresolved V genes cover under half, and the rest lacks a known reason. The sample table records around 72,000 clones; 70% to 90% of these occur just once. Of the sample, roughly a tenth falls within the top ten clones. The sequenced sample was peripheral blood. These receptors all stem from a man in his 70s with active or convalescent COVID-19.

The sample holds one count of this clone. The chain uses TRBV7-2 and TRBJ2-1; 9 nucleotides align to TRBD2. The CDR3 is 17 residues long. Germline assignment: CDR1 SGHTA and CDR2 FQGNSA. Losses at the gene ends were 4 bases for V and 2 bases for J; bases not matched to a gene: 9. This CDR3 reads CASSSSTSGLTYNEQFF. Here the CDR3 DNA reads TGTGCCAGCAGCTCCAGCACTAGCGGGCTGACCTACAATGAGCAGTTCTTC.

The chain couples TRBV6-1 to TRBJ1-5, with TRBD1 matching over 7 bases. Germline V gene lookup returns CDR1 MNHNS and CDR2 SASEGT. This CDR3 has 16 residues. The V segment lost 3 bases and the J segment 3 bases; nucleotides outside the gene matches: 8. The CDR3 spells CASSEAGTADNQPQHF. The CDR3 DNA is TGTGCCAGCAGTGAGGCCGGGACAGCTGACAATCAGCCCCAGCATTTT.

The genes are TRBV19 and TRBJ1-6, with no clear D. Per the germline V gene, CDR1 is LNHDA and CDR2 is SQIVND (reference sequence). CDR3 size: 16 residues. Deletions cut 2 bases from V and 12 bases from J, with 20 bases between. The CDR3 DNA reads TGTGCCAGTAGTATAACGTACGCCGGTACAAGGAGACCCCTCCACTTT. Amino acids: CASSITYAGTRRPLHF.

This chain uses TRBV10-1 with TRBJ2-1; 9 bases match TRBD2. The V segment lost 4 bases and the J segment 9 bases; nucleotides outside the gene matches: 13. CDR3 length: 16 amino acids. CDR1 and CDR2 from the germline V gene are WNHNN and SYGVQD (reference sequence). The DNA for the CDR3 is TGCGCCAGCAGTGTCCCTGGTAGCGGGAGATCGGGTGAGCAGTTCTTC. Translated: CASSVPGSGRSGEQFF.

The rearrangement joins TRBV5-6 to TRBJ2-7; a possible D gene is TRBD1 (6 bases). The CDR3 covers 13 residues. The germline V gene has CDR1 SGHDT and CDR2 YYEEEE. V lost 2 bases and J lost 5, with 11 bases in between. As DNA, the CDR3 is TGTGCCAGCAGCTTAGTCAGGGGCAACGAGCAGTACTTC. Residues: CASSLVRGNEQYF.

In its sample, this clone was seen once. V is TRBV27 and J is TRBJ2-1, with D possibly matching TRBD2 (6 bases). The V gene's germline CDR1 is MNHEY and CDR2 SMNVEV (reference sequence). The CDR3 has 17 amino acids. Trimming cost V 7 bases and J 2 bases, with 21 bases left between them. Here the CDR3 DNA reads TGTGCCAGCATCTCTGGGGGTAACGGGGGAGCCTACAATGAGCAGTTCTTC. As protein: CASISGGNGGAYNEQFF.

The chain uses TRBV14 and TRBJ2-1; 7 bases fit TRBD2. The CDR3 is 17 amino acids. V shed 3 bases, J shed 8 bases, and the junction held 16 bases outside the gene matches. Germline assignment: CDR1 SGHDN and CDR2 FVKESK. CDR3 DNA: TGTGCCAGCAGCCATCTCCTAGCGGCCCACCTCCGGGATGAGCAGTTCTTC. It yields the protein CASSHLLAAHLRDEQFF.

V usage is TRBV11-2 and J usage is TRBJ1-6, with D perhaps matching TRBD1 (6 bases). Germline lookup yields CDR1 SGHAT and CDR2 FQNNGV. The CDR3 runs 15 residues. The germline V and J ends were trimmed by 3 bases and 5 bases, with 11 bases remaining between them. The CDR3 bases are TGTGCCAGCAGCTTGACCGGGACACATAATTCACCCCTCCACTTT. Translating gives CASSLTGTHNSPLHF.

This clone occurred once. The chain is built from TRBV19 and TRBJ1-1, with a weak D call TRBD1 (6 bases). Trimming shortened V by 7 bases and J by 1 base, and 16 bases separated the two germline ends. Germline V CDR1 and CDR2: LNHDA, SQIVND (reference sequence). The CDR3 is made up of 15 amino acids. The CDR3 coding sequence is TGTGCCAGTACCTTAGGGGGGGCGCGGAACACTGAAGCTTTCTTT. This encodes CASTLGGARNTEAFF.

The CDR3 nucleotides read TGTGCCAGCAGCCCCCGGACGGCAAAGGGGGCTTTCTTT. Encoded protein: CASSPRTAKGAFF. The gene calls are TRBV3-1 (or the pseudogene TRBV3-2) and TRBJ1-1; perhaps TRBD1 as D (5 bases). CDR1 is LGHDT, CDR2 YNNKEL, per germline (reference sequence). With 4 bases removed from V and 11 bases from J, the gap between germline ends came to 17 bases. CDR3 length: 13 residues.

This rearrangement joins TRBV14 to TRBJ2-3, with D hard to call. V shed 0 bases and J shed 7 bases, with 5 bases lying between them. The CDR3 runs 12 residues. Germline assignment: CDR1 SGHDN and CDR2 FVKESK. CDR3: CASSQEAHTQYF. The CDR3, as DNA: TGTGCCAGCAGCCAAGAAGCGCATACGCAGTATTTT.

This chain joins TRBV19 and TRBJ1-3; possibly TRBD1 for D (6 bases). Germline assignment: CDR1 LNHDA and CDR2 SQIVND (reference sequence). The CDR3 is 16 amino acids. The V and J ends lost 3 bases and 1 base respectively, with 13 bases between them. CDR3 loop: CASSIPGEFSGNTIYF. The CDR3 DNA sequence: TGTGCCAGTAGTATTCCAGGGGAGTTTTCTGGAAACACCATATATTTT.

The chain couples TRBV5-1 to TRBJ2-2, with 8 bases fitting TRBD1. The CDR3 sequence is 13 residues long. The germline gives CDR1 SGHRS, CDR2 YFSETQ. The ends lost 7 bases at V and 1 base at J; junction bases unmatched: 0. CDR3 residues: CASGTGNTGELFF. The CDR3 coding sequence is TGCGCCAGCGGGACAGGGAACACCGGGGAGCTGTTTTTT.

The chain links TRBV4-2 to TRBJ2-7, with 9 bases aligning to TRBD2. V lost 1 base and J lost 3; bases outside the gene matches: 7. Germline V gene data show CDR1 as LGHNA and CDR2 as YNFKEQ. The CDR3 has 16 residues. CDR3 region: CASSQVAGGPFYEQYF. The CDR3 coding sequence is TGTGCCAGCAGCCAAGTTGCGGGAGGGCCCTTCTACGAGCAGTACTTC.

The V gene is TRBV4-2, the J gene TRBJ1-4, with D possibly matching TRBD1 (5 bases). Germline CDR1 LGHNA, CDR2 YNFKEQ. The CDR3 loop spans 18 amino acids. V shed 1 base and J shed 8 bases, with 23 bases lying between them. The CDR3 nucleotides are TGTGCCAGCAGCCAAGGGATGTTTTCGGCGGGGGGACGCGAAAAACTGTTTTTT. It is translated as CASSQGMFSAGGREKLFF.

The chain links TRBV29-1 to TRBJ2-7; no reliable D call. Germline assignment: CDR1 SQVTM and CDR2 ANQGSEA. The CDR3 has 13 residues. Trimming cost V 3 bases and J 5 bases, with 14 bases left between them. In DNA, the CDR3 is TGCAGCGTTGATGATTGGCCACGCAACGAGCAGTACTTC. This translates into CSVDDWPRNEQYF.

The chain couples TRBV11-2 to TRBJ1-2; 9 nucleotides match TRBD1. J gave up 5 bases and V 5 bases, and 9 bases lay outside the gene matches. The CDR3 consists of 15 residues. Germline lookup yields CDR1 SGHAT and CDR2 FQNNGV. Written as DNA, the CDR3 is TGTGCCAGCAGCAAAGAACAGGGGGCGTTTTATGGCTACACCTTC. It is translated as CASSKEQGAFYGYTF.

This clone was found a few times. The genes are TRBV6-4 and TRBJ2-2, with 8 nucleotides matching TRBD2. Germline CDR1 is MRHNA and CDR2 is SNTAGT. The V segment lost 1 base and the J segment 3 bases; nucleotides outside the gene matches: 4. The CDR3 spans 16 residues. The CDR3 DNA reads as TGTGCCAGCAGTGACTTTGGTAGCGGGGACACCGGGGAGCTGTTTTTT. Translation: CASSDFGSGDTGELFF.

The V and J genes are TRBV5-1 and TRBJ1-5, with D perhaps matching TRBD1 (6 bases). The V gene's germline CDR1 is SGHRS and CDR2 YFSETQ. The CDR3 totals 13 residues. V shed 1 base and J shed 6 bases, with 8 bases lying between them. Written as DNA, the CDR3 is TGCGCCAGCAGCTTGACAGGGCTTCAGCCCCAGCATTTT. This codes for CASSLTGLQPQHF.

The V and J genes are TRBV27 and TRBJ2-5; the match to TRBD2 covers 9 bases. After removal of 2 bases from V and 2 bases from J, the junction contained 0 bases not matched to a gene. The CDR3 loop spans 14 amino acids. Germline lookup yields CDR1 MNHEY and CDR2 SMNVEV (reference sequence). The CDR3 nucleotides read TGTGCCAGCAGTTTAGCGGGAGGGCAAGAGACCCAGTACTTC. The encoded protein is CASSLAGGQETQYF.

This clone showed up just once. The rearrangement joins TRBV29-1 to TRBJ2-3; the D gene is possibly TRBD2 (6 bases). This CDR3 has 13 residues. In germline, CDR1 is SQVTM, CDR2 ANQGSEA. Trimming shortened V by 4 bases and J by 10 bases, and 18 bases separated the two germline ends. The CDR3 sequence: CSVAWLGGNAQYF. CDR3 DNA sequence: TGCAGCGTTGCATGGTTGGGCGGGAATGCGCAGTATTTT.

This clone appeared a few times. The V call is TRBV29-1, the J call TRBJ2-3, with 9 bases matching TRBD1. The V gene end was trimmed by 8 bases and the J gene end by 3 bases; junction bases not matched to a gene: 9. The length of the CDR3 is 14 residues. Germline V CDR1 and CDR2: SQVTM, ANQGSEA. CDR3: CSTSGTGLTDTQYF. CDR3 bases: TGCAGCACATCCGGGACAGGGTTAACAGATACGCAGTATTTT.

This rearrangement joins TRBV4-3 to TRBJ2-1; 7 bases are shared with TRBD1. This CDR3 has 16 amino acids. CDR1 and CDR2 (germline): LGHNA, YSLEER. The ends lost 3 bases at V and 4 bases at J; junction bases unmatched: 9. This CDR3 reads CASSQYRDSLYNEQFF. The DNA for the CDR3 is TGCGCCAGCAGCCAGTACCGGGACAGTCTATACAATGAGCAGTTCTTC.

This chain joins TRBV7-2 and TRBJ2-7; 9 nucleotides align to TRBD2. Germline V gene data show CDR1 as SGHTA and CDR2 as FQGNSA. Trimming cost V 1 base and J 4 bases; bases outside gene matches: 5. The CDR3 is 15 residues long. CDR3 sequence (DNA): TGTGCCAGCAGCTTAGGGGCGGGAGGGCCTTACGAGCAGTACTTC. Residues: CASSLGAGGPYEQYF.

The chain joins TRBV2 to TRBJ1-4, with 8 bases matching TRBD1. The CDR3 consists of 15 residues. V lost 2 bases and J lost 11; bases outside the gene matches: 10. From germline, CDR1 is SNHLY and CDR2 FYNNEI. The CDR3 sequence: CASSELRQGTRKLFF. The CDR3 DNA reads as TGTGCCAGCAGTGAATTGCGACAGGGGACGAGGAAACTGTTTTTT.

The chain uses TRBV19 and TRBJ1-5; D possibly corresponds to TRBD1 (6 bases). CDR3 length: 20 residues. The germline CDR1 and CDR2 sequences are LNHDA and SQIVND (reference sequence). Trimming took 4 bases from V and 1 from J, leaving 26 bases between them. CDR3 nucleotides: TGTGCCAGTAGTACCAGCGGACAGTATCTTGCCCTTCGGAGCAATCAGCCCCAGCATTTT. Protein sequence: CASSTSGQYLALRSNQPQHF.

The V and J genes are TRBV7-2 and TRBJ2-1; 14 bases agree with TRBD2. With V trimmed by 5 bases and J by 10 bases, 7 bases remained unmatched. CDR1 and CDR2 (germline): SGHTA, FQGNSA. This CDR3 region has 15 residues. The CDR3 sequence is CASSPTRLAGGEQFF. The CDR3, as DNA: TGTGCCAGCAGCCCCACACGACTAGCGGGAGGGGAGCAGTTCTTC. Looking up the rest from reference TRBV7-2 and TRBJ2-1 gives the full variable domain: GAGVSQSPSNKVTEKGKDVELRCDPISGHTALYWYRQSLGQGLEFLIYFQGNSAPDKSGLPSDRFSAERTGGSVSTLTIQRTQQEDSAVYLCASSPTRLAGGEQFFGPGTRLTVL.

This chain uses TRBV24-1 with TRBJ2-1, with D maybe TRBD2 (8 bases). The CDR3 has 17 amino acids. Germline lookup yields CDR1 KGHDR and CDR2 SFDVKD. Trimming shortened V by 4 bases and J by 4 bases, and 19 bases separated the two germline ends. The CDR3 DNA reads TGTGCCACCAGTGACCTGGATAGCGGGACAGCTTACAATGAGCAGTTCTTC. Its protein product is CATSDLDSGTAYNEQFF.

The chain carries TRBV6-1 and TRBJ1-1; the match to TRBD1 covers 10 bases. This CDR3 contains 13 residues. From germline, CDR1 is MNHNS and CDR2 SASEGT. V was pared by 3 bases and J by 11 bases, with 6 bases of the junction left unmatched. The CDR3: CASSDRDRGGAFF. DNA for the CDR3: TGTGCCAGCAGTGACCGGGACAGGGGAGGCGCTTTCTTT.

The V call is TRBV6-2 or TRBV6-3, the J call TRBJ1-3; D might be TRBD1 (6 bases). Germline V gene lookup returns CDR1 MNHEY and CDR2 SVGEGT. With 6 bases removed from V and 2 bases from J, the gap between germline ends came to 11 bases. CDR3 length: 14 residues. CDR3 nucleotides: TGTGCCAGCAGCAAGACAGGAACTGGAAACACCATATATTTT. It encodes CASSKTGTGNTIYF.

The gene calls are TRBV5-1 and TRBJ1-3; maybe TRBD1 (6 bases). Germline V gives CDR1 SGHRS, CDR2 YFSETQ. Trimming removed 4 bases at V and 2 bases at J, with 16 bases between. This CDR3 has 16 amino acids. CDR3 region: CASSEQGSGAGNTIYF. The CDR3 DNA reads as TGCGCCAGCAGCGAACAGGGTTCTGGCGCTGGAAACACCATATATTTT.

The chain links TRBV30 to TRBJ1-2; weak D call: TRBD1 (5 bases). CDR1 is GTSNPN, CDR2 SVGIG, per germline (reference sequence). CDR3 length: 11 amino acids. Trimming removed 3 bases from V and 4 bases from J, with 6 bases in between. CDR3 residues: CAWRGGYGYTF. CDR3 DNA: TGTGCCTGGAGGGGGGGCTATGGCTACACCTTC.